This T cell receptor beta chain originates from a study of preoperative IRX-2 immunotherapy in early breast cancer. The germline V gene encodes CDR1 LNHDA and CDR2 SQIVND (reference sequence). CDR3 size: 19 residues. Trimming left V 4 bases short and J 5 bases short, with 27 bases between. Described treatment: preoperative locoregional IRX-2 cytokine immunotherapy. This phase Ib study tested locoregional IRX-2 cytokine immunotherapy given before surgery. Sequenced by immunoSEQ multiplex PCR; TCRdb stores in-frame clones only, minus some. The sample has 75,000 to 100,000 clones; roughly 89% are singletons.

The clonotype originates from a human donor with breast cancer. This sequence joins TRBV19 and TRBJ2-1, with D perhaps TRBD1 (6 bases). The sequenced sample was tumor tissue, obtained after IRX-2 immunotherapy. CDR3 protein: CASSKNRARAIRRHNEQFF. The CDR3 nucleotides read TGTGCCAGTAGTAAAAACAGGGCCAGGGCCATTCGGCGGCACAATGAGCAGTTCTTC.